This TCR beta chain was sequenced for a study of siplizumab effects on memory and regulatory T cells. Notes on the study in general: Alloreactive CD4+ clones that could be mapped were on average about 74% Treg-derived with siplizumab, against about 28% in controls.

Note on this clone: Its specificity is not known.

Generated by immunoSEQ multiplex PCR, the TCRdb table keeps only in-frame clones and is missing some. This table has roughly 62,000 clones, 79% appearing once. There are 15 residues in the CDR3. CDR1 is LNHDA and CDR2 is SQIVND in the germline V gene (reference sequence). V dropped 7 bases and J dropped 4 bases, with 19 bases sitting between them. Unstimulated naive, memory, effector memory and TEMRA subsets were subjected to sequencing in a few donor pairs. The genes are TRBV19 and TRBJ1-1; a weak D match, TRBD1 (6 bases). The TCR was taken from a human donor in good health. Sequencing input: memory CD4+ T cells sorted from blood. The CDR3 sequence is CASKTQGPLRTEAFF. DNA of the CDR3: TGTGCCAGTAAAACTCAGGGGCCCCTTCGCACTGAAGCTTTCTTT.